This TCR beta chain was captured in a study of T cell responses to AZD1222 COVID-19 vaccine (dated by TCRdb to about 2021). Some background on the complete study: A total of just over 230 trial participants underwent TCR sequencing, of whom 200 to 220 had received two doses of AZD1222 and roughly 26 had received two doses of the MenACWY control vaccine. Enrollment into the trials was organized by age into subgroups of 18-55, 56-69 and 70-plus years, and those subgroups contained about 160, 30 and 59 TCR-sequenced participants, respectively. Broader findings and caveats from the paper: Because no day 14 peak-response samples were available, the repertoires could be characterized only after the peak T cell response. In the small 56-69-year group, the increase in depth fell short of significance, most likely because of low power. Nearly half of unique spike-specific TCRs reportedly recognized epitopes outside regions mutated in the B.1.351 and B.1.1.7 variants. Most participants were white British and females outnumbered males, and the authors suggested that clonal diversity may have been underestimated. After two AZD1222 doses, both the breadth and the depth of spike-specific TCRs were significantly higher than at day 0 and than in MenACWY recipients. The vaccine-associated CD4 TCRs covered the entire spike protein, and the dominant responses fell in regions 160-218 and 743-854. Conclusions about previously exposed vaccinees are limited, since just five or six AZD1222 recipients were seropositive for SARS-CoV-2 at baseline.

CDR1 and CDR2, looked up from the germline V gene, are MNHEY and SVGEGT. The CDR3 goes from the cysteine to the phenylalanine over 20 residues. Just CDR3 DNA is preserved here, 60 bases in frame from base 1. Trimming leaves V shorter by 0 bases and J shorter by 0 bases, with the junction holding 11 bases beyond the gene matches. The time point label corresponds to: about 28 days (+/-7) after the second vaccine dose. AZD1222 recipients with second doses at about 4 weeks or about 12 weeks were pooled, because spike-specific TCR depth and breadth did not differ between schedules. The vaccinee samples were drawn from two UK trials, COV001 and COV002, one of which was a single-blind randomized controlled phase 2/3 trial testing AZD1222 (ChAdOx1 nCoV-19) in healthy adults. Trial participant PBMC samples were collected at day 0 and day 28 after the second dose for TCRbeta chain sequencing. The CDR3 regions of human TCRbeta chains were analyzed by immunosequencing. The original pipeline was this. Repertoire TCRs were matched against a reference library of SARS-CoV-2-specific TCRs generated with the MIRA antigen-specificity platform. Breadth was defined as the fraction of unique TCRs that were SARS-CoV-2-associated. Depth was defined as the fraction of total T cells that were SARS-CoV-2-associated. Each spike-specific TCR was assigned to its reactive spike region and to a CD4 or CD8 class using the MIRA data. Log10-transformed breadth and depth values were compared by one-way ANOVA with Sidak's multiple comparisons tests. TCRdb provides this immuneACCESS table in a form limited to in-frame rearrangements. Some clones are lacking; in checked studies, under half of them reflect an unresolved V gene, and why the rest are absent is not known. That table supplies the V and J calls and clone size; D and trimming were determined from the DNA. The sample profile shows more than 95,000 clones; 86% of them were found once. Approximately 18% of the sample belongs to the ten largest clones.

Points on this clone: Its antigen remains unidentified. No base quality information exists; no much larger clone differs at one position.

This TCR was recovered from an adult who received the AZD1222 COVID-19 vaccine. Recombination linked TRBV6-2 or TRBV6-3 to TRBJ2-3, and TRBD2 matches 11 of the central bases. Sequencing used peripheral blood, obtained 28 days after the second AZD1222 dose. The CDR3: CASSYSLAGGPTPSTDTQYF. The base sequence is TGTGCCAGCAGTTACTCCCTAGCGGGGGGCCCAACCCCGAGCACAGATACGCAGTATTTT.